The 9 T cell receptor beta chains in this list originate from one sample, sequenced in a study of T cells in Graves' hyperthyroidism and ophthalmopathy. The source material, RNA transcripts, was used to amplify TCR beta CDR3 regions. The HTBI primer set was used in a first-round RT-PCR of the TCR CDR3. Each CDR3 protein gets one entry after TCRdb re-called the multiplex PCR reads with MiXCR. This sample has hundreds of thousands of distinct CDR3 sequences; about 14% occur once, and the top ten carry around 13%. Sequenced: blood. These receptors originate from a woman aged 50 to 65 with Graves' ophthalmopathy.

This clonotype was seen repeatedly, ten times or more. The CDR3: CASSYSGSGNTIYF. The CDR3 DNA reads as TGTGCCAGCAGTTACTCCGGCAGTGGAAACACCATATATTTT. The chain recombines TRBV6-5 with TRBJ1-3, with D unresolved. The CDR3 spans 14 residues. The germline V gene has CDR1 MNHEY and CDR2 SVGAGI. V lost 0 bases, J lost 3 bases, and 6 bases lay in between.

This clonotype was observed many times. The junction differs from germline at one of its ends, possibly a read error. The chain is built from TRBV20-1 and TRBJ2-3; TRBD2 aligns across 7 bases. CDR1 is DFQATT, CDR2 SNEGSKA, per germline (reference sequence). The CDR3 extends over 15 amino acids. The CDR3: CSAARDYRPTGTQFF. The CDR3 DNA follows: TGCAGTGCTGCCAGGGACTACCGGCCTACGGGTACGCAGTTTTTT.

Ten or more counts support this clonotype. This rearrangement joins TRBV6-2 or TRBV6-3 to TRBJ2-1; D unclear. The V end lost 7 bases, the J end lost 7 bases, and 14 bases lay between the germline ends. The CDR3 sequence is 13 residues long. Looked up from germline, CDR1 is MNHEY and CDR2 is SVGEGT. CDR3 bases: TGTGCCAGCACCCAGCCTCAGAGAAATGAGCAGTTCTTC. It encodes CASTQPQRNEQFF.

The chain joins TRBV4-1 to TRBJ1-4; TRBD1 aligns across 8 bases. The CDR3 spans 18 residues. Germline V gene sequence: CDR1 MGHRA, CDR2 YSYEKL. J lost 2 bases, V lost 3 bases, and 11 bases had no gene match. The chain's CDR3 is CASSQRQGIIRTNEKLFF. CDR3 nucleotides: TGCGCCAGCAGCCAGCGACAGGGGATTATTAGGACTAATGAAAAACTGTTTTTT.

The chain recombines TRBV7-9 with TRBJ2-7; 7 bases fit TRBD2. The CDR3 loop spans 16 amino acids. Germline CDR1 SEHNR, CDR2 FQNEAQ (reference sequence). V shed 0 bases and J 2 bases; nucleotides not matched to a gene: 7. This chain's CDR3 is CASSLASGTLTYEQYF. CDR3 DNA: TGTGCCAGCAGCTTAGCGAGCGGGACCCTAACCTACGAGCAGTACTTC.

This clonotype was observed a few times. The V call is TRBV4-2, the J call TRBJ2-1; no clear D gene. Trimming took off 0 bases at V and 6 bases at J, with 9 bases between the two ends. Germline V gene lookup returns CDR1 LGHNA and CDR2 YNFKEQ. The CDR3 extends over 14 amino acids. DNA for the CDR3: TGTGCCAGCAGCCAAGATCTGGCTGCCAATGAGCAGTTCTTC. Protein sequence: CASSQDLAANEQFF.

This clonotype was recorded at least ten times. The chain carries TRBV27 and TRBJ2-6, with D possibly being TRBD2 (5 bases). CDR3 length equals 14 residues. The germline V gene encodes CDR1 MNHEY and CDR2 SMNVEV (reference sequence). The ends were cut back, 7 bases at V and 1 base at J, with 8 bases in the middle. CDR3 coding DNA: TGTGCCAGCACGACGGGGTCTGGGGCCAACGTCCTGACTTTC. Protein sequence: CASTTGSGANVLTF.

This clonotype was detected ten times or more. The chain combines TRBV6-1 with TRBJ1-5; the match to TRBD1 covers 11 bases. This CDR3 is built from 15 residues. Germline CDR1 is MNHNS and CDR2 is SASEGT. The trim removed 4 bases at V and 6 bases at J, leaving 5 bases unmatched. The CDR3 loop reads CASSAGTGGFQPQHF. The CDR3 nucleotides are TGTGCCAGCAGTGCCGGGACAGGGGGTTTTCAGCCCCAGCATTTT.

The chain joins TRBV19 to TRBJ2-3, with a tentative D call TRBD2 (5 bases). Per germline, CDR1 LNHDA and CDR2 SQIVND (reference sequence). V was cut by 0 bases and J by 0 bases, with 10 bases left in between. This CDR3 has 16 residues. In DNA, the CDR3 is TGTGCCAGTAGTATAGATCCCGGCGGGAGCACAGATACGCAGTATTTT. As protein: CASSIDPGGSTDTQYF.